These T cell receptor beta chains were read from a single sample in a study of blood T cell repertoires in COVID-19. The method was immunoSEQ multiplex PCR; TCRdb's version includes in-frame clones alone and lacks a portion of them. The sample lists over 60,000 clones, roughly nine tenths occurring once. The source material was peripheral blood. The receptors here all came from a man in his 60s with acute or convalescent COVID-19. Each CDR3 is given with its conserved first and last residue. Fields, in order: clone size, J gene, V gene, D gene, CDR3 DNA, CDR3 protein. The D gene is left open where the match is weak. Rows give clone size only sometimes, using once, few, many, or a class for an expanded clone.

NA,TRBJ2-7,TRBV27,TRBD2,TGTGCCAGCAGTATAGCGGGGGAAACCTACGAGCAGTACTTC,CASSIAGETYEQYF
NA,TRBJ1-2,TRBV5-1,TRBD1,TGCGCCAGCAGCCCTAGGGACAGGGGGCTGGGGGACTATGGCTACACCTTC,CASSPRDRGLGDYGYTF
NA,TRBJ2-2,TRBV29-1,NA,TGCAGCGTGAACGGTCCCGGGGAGCTGTTTTTT,CSVNGPGELFF
NA,TRBJ1-1,TRBV19,NA,TGTGCCAGTAGCAGCGGGGCGGGTAGAACTGAAGCTTTCTTT,CASSSGAGRTEAFF
NA,TRBJ1-5,TRBV3-1/TRBV3-2,NA,TGTGCCAGCAGCCAAGGGCAGGGGAATCAGCCCCAGCATTTT,CASSQGQGNQPQHF
NA,TRBJ1-4,TRBV6-5,NA,TGTGCCAGCAGCCGAACCAGGGTTCCTAATGAAAAACTGTTTTTT,CASSRTRVPNEKLFF
NA,TRBJ1-2,TRBV7-2,NA,TGTGCCAGCAGCTCGAGGGACATCAGATATGGCTACACCTTC,CASSSRDIRYGYTF
NA,TRBJ1-1,TRBV18,NA,TGTGCCAGCTCACGTAACAGCAGGTCCACTGAAGCTTTCTTT,CASSRNSRSTEAFF
NA,TRBJ1-5,TRBV15,NA,TGTGCCACCACCACCTCTACGGCAGGGTGGAGTAATAGCAATCAGCCCCAGCATTTT,CATTTSTAGWSNSNQPQHF
NA,TRBJ1-1,TRBV18,NA,TGTGCCAGCTCACCGAGGGACGGGAGCACTGAAGCTTTCTTT,CASSPRDGSTEAFF
NA,TRBJ1-1,TRBV9,TRBD1,TGTGCCAGCAGCGCAATGCACGACAGGGGTTCAGCTTTCTTT,CASSAMHDRGSAFF
NA,TRBJ2-1,TRBV5-1,TRBD2,TGCGCCAGCAGCTCCTCTAGCGGGGGTTACAATGAGCAGTTCTTC,CASSSSSGGYNEQFF
NA,TRBJ1-1,TRBV6-5,NA,TGTGCCAGCAGTTCATTACAGGGGAACACTGAAGCTTTCTTT,CASSSLQGNTEAFF
NA,TRBJ1-3,TRBV12-5,NA,TGTGCTAGTGGTGGTCGGACGGGAGTGACTACTGGAAACACCATATATTTT,CASGGRTGVTTGNTIYF
NA,TRBJ2-3,TRBV5-4,NA,TGTGCCAGCAGCTTTGAGGATACGCAGTATTTT,CASSFEDTQYF
NA,TRBJ2-1,TRBV4-1,TRBD2,TGCGCCAGCAGCCAAGTCCTAGCGGGGTCCTACAATGAGCAGTTCTTC,CASSQVLAGSYNEQFF
NA,TRBJ1-2,TRBV6-5,NA,TGTGCCAGCAGGAAAGAGACAGTCTATGGCTACACCTTC,CASRKETVYGYTF
NA,TRBJ2-7,TRBV7-8,NA,TGTGCCAGCAGCTTATATTTGGGGAGGCCCTACGAGCAGTACTTC,CASSLYLGRPYEQYF
NA,TRBJ1-2,TRBV19,TRBD1,TGTGCCAGTAGAATACCCCGGGACAGGGACACTAACTATGGCTACACCTTC,CASRIPRDRDTNYGYTF
NA,TRBJ1-1,TRBV10-1,NA,TGCGCCAGCAGTGCGTCGACAGTCACTGAAGCTTTCTTT,CASSASTVTEAFF
few,TRBJ2-1,TRBV2,NA,TGTGCCAGCAGTGAATGGTTAGTGACCTACAATGAGCAGTTCTTC,CASSEWLVTYNEQFF
NA,TRBJ2-3,TRBV7-9,NA,TGTGCCAGCAGCGCACGCCAGACAGTGGAGAGCACAGATACGCAGTATTTT,CASSARQTVESTDTQYF
NA,TRBJ1-3,TRBV6-6,NA,TGTGCCAGTTCCGACAGGTACTCTGGAAACACCATATATTTT,CASSDRYSGNTIYF
NA,TRBJ2-7,TRBV11-2,TRBD2,TGTGCCAGCAAGGGACTAGCGGGGAACTACGAGCAGTACTTC,CASKGLAGNYEQYF
NA,TRBJ2-5,TRBV6-4,NA,TGTGCCAGCCCTGAGGGGGGGGGTGTCTTAGAGACCCAGTACTTC,CASPEGGGVLETQYF
NA,TRBJ1-5,TRBV19,NA,TGTGCCAGTAGTATCAGGGCAGGGGAAGTCGGGCAGCCCCAGCATTTT,CASSIRAGEVGQPQHF
NA,TRBJ2-3,TRBV28,NA,TGTGCCAGCAGACGAGACTTGACAGATACGCAGTATTTT,CASRRDLTDTQYF
NA,TRBJ1-5,TRBV7-7,TRBD1,TGTGCCAGCAGCCGGGACAGGGGTCAGCCCCAGCATTTT,CASSRDRGQPQHF
NA,TRBJ2-7,TRBV12-3/TRBV12-4,NA,TGTGCCAGCAGTTTGAAGGGGGCCTACGAGCAGTACTTC,CASSLKGAYEQYF
once,TRBJ2-7,TRBV27,NA,TGTGCCAGCAGTTTATCTTATAAACAATCCCCCTACGAGCAGTACTTC,CASSLSYKQSPYEQYF
NA,TRBJ1-2,TRBV4-1,NA,TGCGCCAGCAGCCAAGATGCCCCGACAGGACTTTATGGCTACACCTTC,CASSQDAPTGLYGYTF
NA,TRBJ1-2,TRBV5-4,TRBD1,TGTGCCAGCAGTACCGGGACAGACTATGGCTACACCTTC,CASSTGTDYGYTF
few,TRBJ1-4,TRBV11-3,NA,TGTGCCAGCAGCTTAGGGGGGCAGTATGAAAAACTGTTTTTT,CASSLGGQYEKLFF
NA,TRBJ1-1,TRBV5-1,TRBD1,TGCGCCAGCAGCTTGATTCGACAGGGGGCGTGGGCTGAAGCTTTCTTT,CASSLIRQGAWAEAFF
NA,TRBJ1-1,TRBV5-1,TRBD1,TGCGCCAGCAGCCCCCGACGTCGACAGGGGGGCGCGGAAGGGATGAACACTGAAGCTTTCTTT,CASSPRRRQGGAEGMNTEAFF
NA,TRBJ1-1,TRBV3-1/TRBV3-2,TRBD1,TGTGCCAGCAGCCACTACCGACAGGGGGACACTGAAGCTTTCTTT,CASSHYRQGDTEAFF
once,TRBJ1-1,TRBV10-2,NA,TGCGCCAGCAGCCTATCCGGGGTAAACACTGAAGCTTTCTTT,CASSLSGVNTEAFF
NA,TRBJ1-1,TRBV3-1/TRBV3-2,NA,TGTGCCAGCAGCCAATTGGGGCCAGACCAAGCTTTCTTT,CASSQLGPDQAFF
NA,TRBJ1-4,TRBV19,NA,TGTGCCAGTAGTACGTCCTACAGGTCACGGAAGGAAAAACTGTTTTTT,CASSTSYRSRKEKLFF
NA,TRBJ1-5,TRBV6-5,NA,TGTGCCACGGTACAGAGCCCCCTCAATCAGCCCCAGCATTTT,CATVQSPLNQPQHF
once,TRBJ1-1,TRBV5-6,NA,TGTGCCAGCAGCTTGCCGGGGAACACTGAAGCTTTCTTT,CASSLPGNTEAFF
NA,TRBJ1-2,TRBV6-1,TRBD1,TGTGCCAGCAGTGTTCAGGGGGCCAGAGCTAACTATGGCTACACCTTC,CASSVQGARANYGYTF
once,TRBJ2-2,TRBV24-1,TRBD2,TGTGCCACCAGTAGACTTTTAGCGGGGAGGAACACCGGGGAGCTGTTTTTT,CATSRLLAGRNTGELFF
NA,TRBJ2-1,TRBV4-1,TRBD1,TGCGCCAGCAGCCAACGGGGCCAGGGGGACAATGAGCAGTTCTTC,CASSQRGQGDNEQFF
NA,TRBJ1-4,TRBV19,NA,TGTGCCAGTACCTCCCCGCGGGGGGGAGATGAAAAACTGTTTTTT,CASTSPRGGDEKLFF